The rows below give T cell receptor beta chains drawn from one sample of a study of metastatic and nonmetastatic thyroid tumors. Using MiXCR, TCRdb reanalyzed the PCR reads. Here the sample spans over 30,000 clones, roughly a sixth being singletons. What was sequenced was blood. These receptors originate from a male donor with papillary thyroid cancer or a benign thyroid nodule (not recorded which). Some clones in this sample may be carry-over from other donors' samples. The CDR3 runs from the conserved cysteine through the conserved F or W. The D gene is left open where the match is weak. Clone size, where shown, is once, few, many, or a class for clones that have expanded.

CDR3 protein: CASAPGPSSYNEQFF; CDR3 DNA: TGTGCCAGCGCTCCGGGACCTAGCTCCTACAATGAGCAGTTCTTC; clone size: NA; J gene: TRBJ2-1; V gene: TRBV7-3; D gene: NA
CDR3 protein: CAINVSRGADTQYF; CDR3 DNA: TGTGCCATCAATGTGAGCAGGGGCGCAGATACGCAGTATTTT; clone size: NA; J gene: TRBJ2-3; V gene: TRBV10-3; D gene: NA
CDR3 protein: CAISESNSGGSDEQFF; CDR3 DNA: TGTGCCATCAGTGAGTCGAATTCGGGAGGGTCGGATGAGCAGTTCTTC; clone size: few; J gene: TRBJ2-1; V gene: TRBV10-3; D gene: TRBD2
CDR3 protein: CASSPPTYEQYF; CDR3 DNA: TGTGCCAGCAGCCCTCCCACCTACGAGCAGTACTTC; clone size: NA; J gene: TRBJ2-7; V gene: TRBV7-2; D gene: NA
CDR3 protein: CASSLQGSGSGNTIYF; CDR3 DNA: TGTGCCAGCAGTTTACAGGGATCTGGCTCGGGAAACACCATATATTTT; clone size: few; J gene: TRBJ1-3; V gene: TRBV12-3/TRBV12-4; D gene: NA
CDR3 protein: CASSHVIGTVGEQYF; CDR3 DNA: TGTGCCAGCAGCCATGTTATTGGGACAGTGGGCGAGCAGTACTTC; clone size: many; J gene: TRBJ2-7; V gene: TRBV3-1; D gene: TRBD1
CDR3 protein: CASSPPGQGPYKQYF; CDR3 DNA: TGTGCCAGCAGCCCACCGGGACAAGGTCCCTACAAGCAGTACTTC; clone size: many; J gene: TRBJ2-7; V gene: TRBV7-2; D gene: NA
CDR3 protein: CASSRGRGGTNYGYTF; CDR3 DNA: TGTGCCAGCAGCCGGGGCCGTGGGGGGACTAACTATGGCTACACCTTC; clone size: NA; J gene: TRBJ1-2; V gene: TRBV11-2; D gene: NA
CDR3 protein: CASSLAVSNYGYTF; CDR3 DNA: TGTGCCAGCAGCTTAGCAGTCAGCAACTATGGCTACACCTTC; clone size: NA; J gene: TRBJ1-2; V gene: TRBV7-9; D gene: NA
CDR3 protein: CASSLVARGKLFF; CDR3 DNA: TGTGCCAGCAGTTTAGTGGCCCGTGGAAAACTGTTTTTT; clone size: many; J gene: TRBJ1-4; V gene: TRBV28; D gene: NA
CDR3 protein: CASSEAQGQGREKLFF; CDR3 DNA: TGTGCCAGCAGTGAAGCGCAAGGGCAGGGTAGAGAAAAACTGTTTTTT; clone size: few; J gene: TRBJ1-4; V gene: TRBV6-1; D gene: NA
CDR3 protein: CATREGGGASQPQHF; CDR3 DNA: TGTGCCACCAGAGAGGGGGGGGGTGCGAGTCAGCCCCAGCATTTT; clone size: many; J gene: TRBJ1-5; V gene: TRBV15; D gene: NA
CDR3 protein: CASSPGQGNYTGELFF; CDR3 DNA: TGTGCCAGCAGTCCTGGACAGGGGAATTACACCGGGGAGCTGTTTTTT; clone size: few; J gene: TRBJ2-2; V gene: TRBV6-1; D gene: TRBD1